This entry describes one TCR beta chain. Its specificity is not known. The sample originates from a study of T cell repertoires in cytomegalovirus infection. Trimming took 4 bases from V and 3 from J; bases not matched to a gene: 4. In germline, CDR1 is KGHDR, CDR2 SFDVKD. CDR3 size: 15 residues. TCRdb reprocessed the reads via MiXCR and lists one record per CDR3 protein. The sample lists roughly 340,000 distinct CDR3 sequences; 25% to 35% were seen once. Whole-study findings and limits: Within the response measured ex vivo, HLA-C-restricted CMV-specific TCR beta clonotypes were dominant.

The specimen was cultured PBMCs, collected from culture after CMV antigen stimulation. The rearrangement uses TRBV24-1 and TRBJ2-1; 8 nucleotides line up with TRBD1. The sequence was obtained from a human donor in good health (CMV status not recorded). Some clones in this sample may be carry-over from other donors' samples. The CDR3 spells CATSEEGTGYNEQFF. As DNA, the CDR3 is TGTGCCACCAGTGAGGAAGGGACAGGCTACAATGAGCAGTTCTTC.